The 22 T cell receptor beta chains below were found in one sample sequenced in a study of blood T cell repertoires in COVID-19. TCRdb keeps only in-frame clones here, not all; method: immunoSEQ multiplex PCR. The data show tens of thousands of clones, about 88% seen once. The source material was peripheral blood. The receptors come from a man aged 65-85 years with active COVID-19.

This chain connects TRBV6-6 to TRBJ2-7; the D is unclear. Germline V lookup: CDR1 MNHNY, CDR2 SVGAGI (reference sequence). Between the trimmed V and J ends, which lost 6 bases and 0 bases, there was a span of 12 bases. The CDR3 has 14 residues. The DNA for the CDR3 is TGTGCCAGCAGGTTCGACTCCCTCTCCTACGAGCAGTACTTC. It translates to CASRFDSLSYEQYF.

The V gene is TRBV2, the J gene TRBJ1-5; D uncertain. The germline V gene has CDR1 SNHLY and CDR2 FYNNEI. Trimming took off 5 bases at V and 2 bases at J, with 16 bases between the two ends. The CDR3 contains 16 residues. In nucleotides, the CDR3 is TGTGCCAGCAGTTACCAGACACCGTGGGGCAATCAGCCCCAGCATTTT. It translates to CASSYQTPWGNQPQHF. Using reference TRBV2 and TRBJ1-5 for the parts outside the CDR3, the full variable domain is EPEVTQTPSHQVTQMGQEVILRCVPISNHLYFYWYRQILGQKVEFLVSFYNNEISEKSEIFDDQFSVERPDGSNFTLKIRSTKLEDSAMYFCASSYQTPWGNQPQHFGDGTRLSIL.

The chain joins TRBV6-2 or TRBV6-3 to TRBJ2-7, with 13 bases fitting TRBD2. From germline, CDR1 is MNHEY and CDR2 SVGEGT. The V segment lost 4 bases and the J segment 5 bases; nucleotides outside the gene matches: 17. CDR3 size: 19 residues. CDR3 bases: TGTGCCAGCAGTTCCCAAACGAGAAAGAGACTAGCGGGGGGTAACGAGCAGTACTTC. It yields the protein CASSSQTRKRLAGGNEQYF.

CDR3 region: CASSSTTRTAGEQYF. The CDR3 DNA sequence: TGTGCCAGCAGCTCGACGACCCGTACCGCGGGGGAGCAGTACTTC. The rearrangement joins TRBV7-2 to TRBJ2-7, with D maybe TRBD2 (6 bases). The CDR3 has 15 residues. Between the trimmed V and J ends, which lost 4 bases and 7 bases, there was a span of 20 bases. Germline V gene sequence: CDR1 SGHTA, CDR2 FQGNSA.

This clone was seen only a few times. This rearrangement joins TRBV19 to TRBJ2-6; possibly TRBD1 for D (5 bases). Trimming removed 4 bases at V and 0 bases at J, with 10 bases between. Per germline, CDR1 LNHDA and CDR2 SQIVND (reference sequence). The CDR3 spans 16 residues. Here the CDR3 reads CASSKDISSGANVLTF. The DNA for the CDR3 is TGTGCCAGTAGTAAGGACATAAGCTCTGGGGCCAACGTCCTGACTTTC.

V usage is TRBV24-1 and J usage is TRBJ2-1, with TRBD1 matching 9 bases. Germline lookup yields CDR1 KGHDR and CDR2 SFDVKD. The CDR3 runs 13 residues. V was pared by 11 bases and J by 5 bases, with 6 bases of the junction left unmatched. DNA of the CDR3: TGTGCCATCGGACAGGGGCGGGACAATGAGCAGTTCTTC. This translates into CAIGQGRDNEQFF.

This chain joins TRBV7-9 and TRBJ2-7, with 9 nucleotides matching TRBD2. After removal of 5 bases from V and 0 bases from J, the junction contained 8 bases not matched to a gene. This CDR3 has 16 residues. Germline CDR1 SEHNR, CDR2 FQNEAQ (reference sequence). The CDR3 here is CASSITSGFSSYEQYF. In DNA form, the CDR3 reads TGTGCCAGCAGCATAACTAGCGGGTTCAGCTCCTACGAGCAGTACTTC.

In this sample, this clone turned up once. This chain links TRBV19 with TRBJ1-1; 7 positions match TRBD1. The ends lost 3 bases at V and 3 bases at J; junction bases unmatched: 7. There are 15 residues in the CDR3. The germline gives CDR1 LNHDA, CDR2 SQIVND (reference sequence). The CDR3 DNA sequence: TGTGCCAGTAGTATCGGGACAGCGATTGACACTGAAGCTTTCTTT. This codes for CASSIGTAIDTEAFF.

The V gene is TRBV5-1, the J gene TRBJ1-1, with 7 bases fitting TRBD1. Germline V CDR1 and CDR2: SGHRS, YFSETQ. CDR3 length equals 15 residues. The trim removed 4 bases at V and 0 bases at J, leaving 6 bases unmatched. For the CDR3, the DNA is TGCGCCAGCAGCCCGGGACAGAACATGAACACTGAAGCTTTCTTT. It encodes CASSPGQNMNTEAFF.

Here the CDR3 reads CASSLSLQKNTEAFF. Here the CDR3 DNA reads TGTGCCAGCAGCTTGTCCCTACAGAAAAACACTGAAGCTTTCTTT. The chain combines TRBV5-6 with TRBJ1-1; D gene ambiguous. The CDR3 spans 15 residues. The V gene lost 1 base and the J gene lost 2 bases, with 12 bases spanning the gap. Germline CDR1 is SGHDT and CDR2 is YYEEEE. Combining the CDR3 with reference TRBV5-6 and TRBJ1-1 gives the whole variable domain DAGVTQSPTHLIKTRGQQVTLRCSPKSGHDTVSWYQQALGQGPQFIFQYYEEEERQRGNFPDRFSGHQFPNYSSELNVNALLLGDSALYLCASSLSLQKNTEAFFGQGTRLTVV.

V and J are TRBV5-1 and TRBJ2-5, with 9 bases lining up with TRBD2. The trim removed 0 bases at V and 4 bases at J, leaving 1 base unmatched. Germline values: CDR1 SGHRS, CDR2 YFSETQ. CDR3 length: 14 amino acids. The CDR3, as DNA: TGCGCCAGCAGCTTGGTGACTAGCGGAGAGACCCAGTACTTC. Its translation: CASSLVTSGETQYF.

The rearrangement links TRBV18 to TRBJ1-5, with 8 bases that match TRBD1. The V segment lost 0 bases and the J segment 2 bases; nucleotides outside the gene matches: 6. Germline CDR1 KGHSH, CDR2 LQKENI. CDR3 length equals 17 residues. The CDR3 DNA follows: TGTGCCAGCTCACCACCAGGCAGGGGGCAGGGCAATCAGCCCCAGCATTTT. It yields the protein CASSPPGRGQGNQPQHF.

The CDR3 sequence: CASSFRGGNSNQPQHF. DNA for the CDR3: TGTGCCAGCAGTTTTAGGGGGGGGAATAGCAATCAGCCCCAGCATTTT. The chain uses TRBV28 and TRBJ1-5, with D maybe TRBD1 (6 bases). Trimming took off 3 bases at V and 0 bases at J, with 12 bases between the two ends. The CDR3 runs 16 residues. Germline-derived CDR1 and CDR2 are MDHEN and SYDVKM.

This sequence joins TRBV9 and TRBJ1-1; 9 bases fit TRBD1. CDR3 length: 14 residues. Germline CDR1 SGDLS, CDR2 YYNGEE. J gave up 1 base and V 3 bases, and 1 base lay outside the gene matches. The CDR3 DNA follows: TGTGCCAGCAGCGGGGACAGGGCGAACACTGAAGCTTTCTTT. Amino acids: CASSGDRANTEAFF.

This rearrangement joins TRBV2 to TRBJ1-5; D ambiguous. The V gene lost 6 bases and the J gene lost 4 bases, with 7 bases spanning the gap. Germline V gene lookup returns CDR1 SNHLY and CDR2 FYNNEI. CDR3 length: 12 amino acids. The CDR3 sequence is CASRDYNQPQHF. The CDR3 nucleotides are TGTGCCAGCAGAGACTATAATCAGCCCCAGCATTTT.

CDR3 sequence reads: CASRQGASSYEQYF. The CDR3 DNA follows: TGTGCCAGCAGACAGGGCGCCAGCTCCTACGAGCAGTACTTC. The chain is built from TRBV6-5 and TRBJ2-7; D is perhaps TRBD1 (6 bases). In germline, CDR1 is MNHEY, CDR2 SVGAGI. Trimming left V 6 bases short and J 0 bases short, with 12 bases between. The CDR3 is 14 amino acids.

The V call is TRBV4-1, the J call TRBJ2-7, with 9 nucleotides matching TRBD1. Trimming removed 4 bases from V and 3 bases from J; junction bases left unmatched: 7. Germline lookup yields CDR1 MGHRA and CDR2 YSYEKL. This CDR3 spans 15 amino acids. CDR3 nucleotides: TGCGCCAGCAGCCCGGACAGGGGTCCTCACTACGAGCAGTACTTC. This codes for CASSPDRGPHYEQYF.

This clone was counted a single time. CDR3 in amino acids: CASSADRGYTEAFF. In DNA, the CDR3 is TGTGCCAGCAGCGCCGACAGGGGTTACACTGAAGCTTTCTTT. The V and J genes are TRBV6-2 or TRBV6-3 and TRBJ1-1; 8 nucleotides align to TRBD1. The CDR3 runs to 14 residues. V gave up 6 bases and J gave up 3 bases; unmatched junction bases: 6. The germline CDR1 and CDR2 sequences are MNHEY and SVGEGT.

The chain uses TRBV5-1 and TRBJ2-3; tentative D call: TRBD1 (6 bases). This CDR3 has 16 residues. V was pared by 0 bases and J by 0 bases, with 11 bases between. The germline V gene has CDR1 SGHRS and CDR2 YFSETQ. CDR3 amino acids: CASSLADSPSTDTQYF. The CDR3 nucleotides are TGCGCCAGCAGCTTGGCGGACAGTCCTAGCACAGATACGCAGTATTTT.

The chain employs TRBV7-8 and TRBJ2-3; weak D call: TRBD2 (7 bases). Per the germline V gene, CDR1 is SGHVS and CDR2 is FQNEAQ. The CDR3 runs to 16 residues. Trimming left V 1 base short and J 2 bases short, with 13 bases between. As DNA, the CDR3 is TGTGCCAGCAGCTTAGAGGGGGGGCCCGACACAGATACGCAGTATTTT. Translated, it gives CASSLEGGPDTDTQYF.

V is TRBV7-3 and J is TRBJ2-7, with D possibly TRBD2 on 6 matching bases. The CDR3 runs 18 residues. V was clipped by 2 bases and J by 4 bases, with 24 bases between them. CDR1 and CDR2 from the germline V gene are SGHTA and FQGTGA. The CDR3 protein is CASSLSGDPRGSVYEQYF. Here the CDR3 DNA reads TGTGCCAGCAGCTTATCAGGAGACCCCCGGGGGAGCGTTTACGAGCAGTACTTC.

DNA for the CDR3: TGCGCCAGCAGCCAAGATCCGGGCGGGGGGCGGACTAACTATGGCTACACCTTC. As protein: CASSQDPGGGRTNYGYTF. This sequence joins TRBV4-3 and TRBJ1-2; TRBD1 might be the D (6 bases). The CDR3 spans 18 residues. Between the trimmed V and J ends, which lost 0 bases and 0 bases, there was a span of 17 bases. The V gene's germline CDR1 is LGHNA and CDR2 YSLEER.